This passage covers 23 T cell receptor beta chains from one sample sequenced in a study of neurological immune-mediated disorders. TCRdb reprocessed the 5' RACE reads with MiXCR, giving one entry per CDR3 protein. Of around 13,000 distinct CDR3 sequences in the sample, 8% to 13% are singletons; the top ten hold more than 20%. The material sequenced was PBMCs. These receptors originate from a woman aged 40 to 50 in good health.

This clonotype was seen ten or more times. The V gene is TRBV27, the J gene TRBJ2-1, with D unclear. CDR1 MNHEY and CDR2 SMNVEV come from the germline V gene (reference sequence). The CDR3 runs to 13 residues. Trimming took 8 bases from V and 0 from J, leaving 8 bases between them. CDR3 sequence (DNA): TGTGCCAGCGCCCGTTACTCCTACAATGAGCAGTTCTTC. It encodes CASARYSYNEQFF.

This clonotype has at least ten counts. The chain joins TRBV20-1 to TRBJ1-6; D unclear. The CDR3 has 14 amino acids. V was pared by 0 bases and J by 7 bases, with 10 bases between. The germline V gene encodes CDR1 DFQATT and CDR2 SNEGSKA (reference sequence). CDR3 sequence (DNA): TGCAGTGCTAGAGATCTACAGACCAATTCACCCCTCCACTTT. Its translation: CSARDLQTNSPLHF.

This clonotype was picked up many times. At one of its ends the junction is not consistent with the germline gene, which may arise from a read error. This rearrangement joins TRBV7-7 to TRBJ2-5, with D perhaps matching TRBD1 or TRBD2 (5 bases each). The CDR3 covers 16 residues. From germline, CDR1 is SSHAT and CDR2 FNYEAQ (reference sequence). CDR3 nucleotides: TGTGCTAGCAGCTTAGAGGTCCGAGGGGCCCAAGAGACCCAGTACTTC. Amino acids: CASSLEVRGAQETQYF. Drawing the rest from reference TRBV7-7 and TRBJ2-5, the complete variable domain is GAGVSQSPRYKVTKRGQDVTLRCDPISSHATLYWYQQALGQGPEFLTYFNYEAQPDKSGLPSDRFSAERPEGSISTLTIQRTEQRDSAMYRCASSLEVRGAQETQYFGPGTRLLVL.

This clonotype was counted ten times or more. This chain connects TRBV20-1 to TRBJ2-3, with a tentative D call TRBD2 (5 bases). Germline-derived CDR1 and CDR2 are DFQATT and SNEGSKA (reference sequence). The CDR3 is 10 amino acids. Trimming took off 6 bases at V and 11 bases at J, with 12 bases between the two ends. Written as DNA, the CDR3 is TGCAGTGCCCCCTGGGAGTGGCAGTATTTT. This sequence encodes CSAPWEWQYF.

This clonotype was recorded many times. For the CDR3, the DNA is TGCGCCAGCAGCCAAGGGGTAGGAGTACCCTACAATGAGCAGTTCTTC. Residues: CASSQGVGVPYNEQFF. The chain links TRBV4-1 to TRBJ2-1; no definite D call. Trimming took 1 base from V and 2 from J, leaving 12 bases between them. This CDR3 spans 16 amino acids. CDR1 and CDR2 (germline): MGHRA, YSYEKL.

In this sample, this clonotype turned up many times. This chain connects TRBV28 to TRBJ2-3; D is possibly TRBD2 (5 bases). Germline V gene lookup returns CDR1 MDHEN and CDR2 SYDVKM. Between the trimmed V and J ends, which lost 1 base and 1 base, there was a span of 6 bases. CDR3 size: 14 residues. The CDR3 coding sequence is TGTGCCAGCAGTTTATTGGGAGGCACAGATACGCAGTATTTT. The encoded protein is CASSLLGGTDTQYF.

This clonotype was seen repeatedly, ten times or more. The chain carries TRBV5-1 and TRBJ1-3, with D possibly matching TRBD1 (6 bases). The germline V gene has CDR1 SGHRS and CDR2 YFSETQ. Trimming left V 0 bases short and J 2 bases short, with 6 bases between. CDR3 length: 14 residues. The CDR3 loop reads CASSLAGAGNTIYF. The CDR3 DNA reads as TGCGCCAGCAGCTTGGCAGGGGCTGGAAACACCATATATTTT.

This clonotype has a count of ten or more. CDR3 loop: CASSLIPDGNTIYF. In DNA, the CDR3 is TGTGCCAGCAGCTTAATCCCTGATGGAAACACCATATATTTT. This chain uses TRBV27 with TRBJ1-3; no clear D gene. Germline V CDR1 and CDR2: MNHEY, SMNVEV (reference sequence). The CDR3 totals 14 residues. V was clipped by 6 bases and J by 3 bases, with 12 bases between them.

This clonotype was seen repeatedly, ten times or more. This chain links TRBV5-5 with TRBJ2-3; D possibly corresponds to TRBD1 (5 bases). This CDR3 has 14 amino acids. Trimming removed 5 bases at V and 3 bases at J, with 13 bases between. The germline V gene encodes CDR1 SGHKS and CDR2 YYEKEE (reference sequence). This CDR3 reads CASRPAPGTDTQYF. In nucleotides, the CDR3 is TGTGCCAGCAGACCCGCCCCAGGGACAGATACGCAGTATTTT.

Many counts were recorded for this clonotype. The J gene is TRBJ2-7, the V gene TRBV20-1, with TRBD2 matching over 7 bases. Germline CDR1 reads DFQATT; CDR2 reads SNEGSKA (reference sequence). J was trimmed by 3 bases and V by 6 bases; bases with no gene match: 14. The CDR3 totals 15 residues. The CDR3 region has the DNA TGCAGTGCCACCGAGGCCAAGCGGGGACGCTACGAGCAGTACTTC. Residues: CSATEAKRGRYEQYF.

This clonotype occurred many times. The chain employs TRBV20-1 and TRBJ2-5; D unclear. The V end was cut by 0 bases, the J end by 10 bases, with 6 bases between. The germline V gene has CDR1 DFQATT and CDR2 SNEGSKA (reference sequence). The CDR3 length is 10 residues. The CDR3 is CSARDKVQYF. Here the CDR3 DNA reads TGCAGTGCTAGAGATAAGGTCCAGTACTTC.

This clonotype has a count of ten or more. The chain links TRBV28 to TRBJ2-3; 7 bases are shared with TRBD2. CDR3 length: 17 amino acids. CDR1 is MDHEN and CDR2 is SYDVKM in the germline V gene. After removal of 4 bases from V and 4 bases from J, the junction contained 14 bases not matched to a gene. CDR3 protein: CASSYGLGGEMADTQYF. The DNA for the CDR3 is TGTGCCAGCAGTTACGGTCTTGGGGGGGAGATGGCAGATACGCAGTATTTT.

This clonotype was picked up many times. CDR3 DNA: TGTGCCAGCAGCCGATGGACAGGAGGCAGGGAGCTGTTTTTT. Protein: CASSRWTGGRELFF. The chain has TRBV7-2 and TRBJ2-2; the match to TRBD1 covers 7 bases. CDR3 length: 14 residues. Trimming cost V 5 bases and J 9 bases; bases outside gene matches: 9. Germline CDR1 and CDR2: SGHTA and FQGNSA.

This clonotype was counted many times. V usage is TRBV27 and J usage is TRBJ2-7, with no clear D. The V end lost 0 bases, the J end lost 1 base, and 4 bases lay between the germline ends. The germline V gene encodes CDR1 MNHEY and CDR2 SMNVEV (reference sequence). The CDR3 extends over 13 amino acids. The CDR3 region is CASSLSKSYEQYF. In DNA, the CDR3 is TGTGCCAGCAGTTTATCGAAGTCCTACGAGCAGTACTTC.

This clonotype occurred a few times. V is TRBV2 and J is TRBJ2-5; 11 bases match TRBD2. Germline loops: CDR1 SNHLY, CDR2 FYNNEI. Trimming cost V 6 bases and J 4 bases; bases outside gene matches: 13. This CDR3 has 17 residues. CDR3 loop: CASSPPLSGRAGETQYF. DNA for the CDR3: TGTGCCAGCAGCCCCCCGCTTAGCGGGAGGGCCGGAGAGACCCAGTACTTC.

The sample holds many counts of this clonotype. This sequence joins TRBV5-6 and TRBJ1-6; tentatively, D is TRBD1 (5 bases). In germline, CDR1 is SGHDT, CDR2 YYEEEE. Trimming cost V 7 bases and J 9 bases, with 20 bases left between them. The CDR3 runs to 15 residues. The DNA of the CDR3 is TGTGCCAGCTATACTTCGAGAGGAGGGGCTTCACCCCTCCACTTT. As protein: CASYTSRGGASPLHF.

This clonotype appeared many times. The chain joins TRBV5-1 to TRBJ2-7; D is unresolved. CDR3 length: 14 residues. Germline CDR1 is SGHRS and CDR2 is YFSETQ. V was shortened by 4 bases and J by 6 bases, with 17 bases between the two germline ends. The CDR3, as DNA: TGCGCCAGCAGCCCCATCGAACAGTCGGGCGAGCAGTACTTC. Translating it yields CASSPIEQSGEQYF.

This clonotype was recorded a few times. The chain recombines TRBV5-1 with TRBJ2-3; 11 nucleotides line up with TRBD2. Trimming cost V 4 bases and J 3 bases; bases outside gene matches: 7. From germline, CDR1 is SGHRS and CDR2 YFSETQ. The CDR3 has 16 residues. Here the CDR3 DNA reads TGCGCCAGCAGCAACACCGGGACTAGCGGTACAGATACGCAGTATTTT. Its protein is CASSNTGTSGTDTQYF.

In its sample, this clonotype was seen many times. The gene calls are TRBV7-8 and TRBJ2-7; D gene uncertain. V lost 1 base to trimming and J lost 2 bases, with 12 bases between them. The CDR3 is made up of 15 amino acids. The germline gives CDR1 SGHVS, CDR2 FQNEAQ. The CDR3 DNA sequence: TGTGCCAGCAGCTTAGGCCCTAGTGGAACCTACGAGCAGTACTTC. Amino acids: CASSLGPSGTYEQYF.

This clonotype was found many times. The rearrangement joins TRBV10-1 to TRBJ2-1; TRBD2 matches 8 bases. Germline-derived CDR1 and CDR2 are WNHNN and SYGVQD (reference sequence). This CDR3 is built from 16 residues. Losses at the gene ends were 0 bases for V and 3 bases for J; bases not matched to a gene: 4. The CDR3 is CASSESTTSGYNEQFF. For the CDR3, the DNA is TGCGCCAGCAGTGAGTCGACAACTAGCGGCTACAATGAGCAGTTCTTC.

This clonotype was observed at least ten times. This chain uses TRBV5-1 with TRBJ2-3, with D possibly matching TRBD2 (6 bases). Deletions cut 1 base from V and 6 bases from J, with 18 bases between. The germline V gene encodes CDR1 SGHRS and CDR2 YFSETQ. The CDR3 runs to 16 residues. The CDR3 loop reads CASSLMGGNEGDTQYF. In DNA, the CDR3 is TGCGCCAGCAGCTTGATGGGCGGGAACGAGGGGGATACGCAGTATTTT.

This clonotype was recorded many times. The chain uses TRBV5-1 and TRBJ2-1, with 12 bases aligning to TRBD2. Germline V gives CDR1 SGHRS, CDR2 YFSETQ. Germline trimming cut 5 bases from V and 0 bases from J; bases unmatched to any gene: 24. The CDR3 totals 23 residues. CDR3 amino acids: CASRATSGSRQVTGFGSYNEQFF. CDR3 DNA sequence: TGCGCCAGCAGAGCGACTAGCGGGAGCCGGCAGGTTACGGGGTTCGGCTCCTACAATGAGCAGTTCTTC.

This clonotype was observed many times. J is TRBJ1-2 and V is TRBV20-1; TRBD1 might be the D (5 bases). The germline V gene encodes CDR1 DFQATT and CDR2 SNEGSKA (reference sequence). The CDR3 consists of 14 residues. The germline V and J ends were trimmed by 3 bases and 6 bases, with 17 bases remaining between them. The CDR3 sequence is CSASLGGWRDGYTF. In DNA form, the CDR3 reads TGCAGTGCTAGTTTGGGGGGGTGGAGAGATGGCTACACCTTC.